The present entry profiles one T cell receptor beta chain with its context. No cognate antigen has been identified for it. Per-base qualities were not stored, and no clone one base away is much larger. This sample was taken from a study of blood T cells in healthy people across ages (dated by TCRdb to the mid-2010s). As for the study more broadly: In model experiments, roughly one uniquely barcoded TCR beta cDNA molecule per two T cells was captured by template switching. To track age-related changes in TCR beta repertoire diversity, the study relied on deep sequencing normalized with unique cDNA molecular identifiers. Four age groups were formed from the donors: young (average approximately 15 years), middle-aged (just under 40), aged (roughly 59) and long-lived (more than 75). Donors of different ages were randomly distributed across sequencing lanes to avoid experimental bias. For two donors (one aged 18 to 30 and one aged 80 or older), the study analyzed two additional independent replicas of 1 million unique cDNA reads from the same blood draw.

Systemically healthy Caucasian individuals from Russia, 35 to 40 in total and aged 6 to 90 years, were included as donors. About 9.6 milliliters of peripheral blood were collected from each donor into EDTA-treated Vacutainer tubes. Ficoll-Paque density-gradient centrifugation was used to isolate PBMCs, with at least 6 million obtained per sample. Trizol reagent was used to extract total RNA from the PBMCs, yielding at least 5 micrograms per sample. Naive CD45RAhigh/CD27high T cell percentages were measured by flow cytometry on a PBMC aliquot from every donor. What the work shows at the level of the full study, not this receptor alone: Estimates of total diversity based on one million sequenced T cells were regarded as lower bounds and as underestimates. Because donor CMV infection status was unknown, age-related changes in expanded clonotypes were potentially confounded. Because profiling used bulk unsorted PBMCs, naive and antigen-experienced compartments could not be compared conclusively. The long-lived group showed more naive CD4+ T cells, fewer expanded clones and increased TCR diversity than the aged group, suggesting age selection. Observed TCR beta diversity correlated strongly with the percentage of naive T cells measured by flow cytometry. As age increased, observed TCR beta diversity per million T cells dropped in a roughly linear way, and a significant reduction was already evident by age 40.

Library prep was done by 5' RACE. Reads for this sample came from an Illumina HiSeq 2500. A second PCR of about 7 to 12 cycles was run with a J-beta primer mix and a sample-barcoded 5' primer. A template-switch 5' adaptor carrying 12 random nucleotides introduced a unique molecular identifier onto each TCR beta cDNA molecule. At least 2.5 million CDR3-containing paired-end reads were obtained from each sample. All of the RNA was converted into first-strand cDNA using the Mint cDNA synthesis kit, with a TRBC-specific oligonucleotide serving as the primer. All cDNA was treated with uracil-DNA glycosylase and then went through a first 18-cycle PCR with the universal primers M1SS and BC2_uni_R. Per the original workflow: Each sample was normalized by randomly selecting 1 million high-quality reads, each carrying a distinct molecular identifier. Reads sharing molecular identifiers were discarded rather than binned into consensus sequences. MiTCR, set to a Q25 quality threshold and the strictest error-elimination algorithm, was used for CDR3 identification, clonotype clustering and error correction. A nonparametric unseen species model using Euler transformation provided a lower-bound estimate of total TCR beta diversity. TCRdb passed the public sequencing reads through fastp at Q25 and MiXCR, retaining productive beta sequences. Each CDR3 protein gets just one entry, which takes the most common genes and DNA from the rows behind it. TCRdb, rather than the study authors, made the V and J calls. The sample table records about 400,000 distinct CDR3 sequences; about half of these occur just once. The leading ten clones occupy 45% to 65% of the sample.

The TCR was taken from a man aged 60-69 years in good health. Sequencing was carried out using blood.

CDR3 region: CASTRLGGPGNEQYF. The bases are TGTGCCAGCACCCGATTGGGAGGGCCTGGCAATGAGCAGTACTTC. The rearrangement combines TRBV12-3 or TRBV12-4 with TRBJ2-5, and TRBD2 matches 7 of the central bases. The cysteine opens and the phenylalanine closes a CDR3 of 15 amino acids. Only CDR3 DNA remains: 45 bases, in frame from the first base. After removal of 7 bases from V and 11 bases from J, the junction retains 19 bases not matched to a gene.